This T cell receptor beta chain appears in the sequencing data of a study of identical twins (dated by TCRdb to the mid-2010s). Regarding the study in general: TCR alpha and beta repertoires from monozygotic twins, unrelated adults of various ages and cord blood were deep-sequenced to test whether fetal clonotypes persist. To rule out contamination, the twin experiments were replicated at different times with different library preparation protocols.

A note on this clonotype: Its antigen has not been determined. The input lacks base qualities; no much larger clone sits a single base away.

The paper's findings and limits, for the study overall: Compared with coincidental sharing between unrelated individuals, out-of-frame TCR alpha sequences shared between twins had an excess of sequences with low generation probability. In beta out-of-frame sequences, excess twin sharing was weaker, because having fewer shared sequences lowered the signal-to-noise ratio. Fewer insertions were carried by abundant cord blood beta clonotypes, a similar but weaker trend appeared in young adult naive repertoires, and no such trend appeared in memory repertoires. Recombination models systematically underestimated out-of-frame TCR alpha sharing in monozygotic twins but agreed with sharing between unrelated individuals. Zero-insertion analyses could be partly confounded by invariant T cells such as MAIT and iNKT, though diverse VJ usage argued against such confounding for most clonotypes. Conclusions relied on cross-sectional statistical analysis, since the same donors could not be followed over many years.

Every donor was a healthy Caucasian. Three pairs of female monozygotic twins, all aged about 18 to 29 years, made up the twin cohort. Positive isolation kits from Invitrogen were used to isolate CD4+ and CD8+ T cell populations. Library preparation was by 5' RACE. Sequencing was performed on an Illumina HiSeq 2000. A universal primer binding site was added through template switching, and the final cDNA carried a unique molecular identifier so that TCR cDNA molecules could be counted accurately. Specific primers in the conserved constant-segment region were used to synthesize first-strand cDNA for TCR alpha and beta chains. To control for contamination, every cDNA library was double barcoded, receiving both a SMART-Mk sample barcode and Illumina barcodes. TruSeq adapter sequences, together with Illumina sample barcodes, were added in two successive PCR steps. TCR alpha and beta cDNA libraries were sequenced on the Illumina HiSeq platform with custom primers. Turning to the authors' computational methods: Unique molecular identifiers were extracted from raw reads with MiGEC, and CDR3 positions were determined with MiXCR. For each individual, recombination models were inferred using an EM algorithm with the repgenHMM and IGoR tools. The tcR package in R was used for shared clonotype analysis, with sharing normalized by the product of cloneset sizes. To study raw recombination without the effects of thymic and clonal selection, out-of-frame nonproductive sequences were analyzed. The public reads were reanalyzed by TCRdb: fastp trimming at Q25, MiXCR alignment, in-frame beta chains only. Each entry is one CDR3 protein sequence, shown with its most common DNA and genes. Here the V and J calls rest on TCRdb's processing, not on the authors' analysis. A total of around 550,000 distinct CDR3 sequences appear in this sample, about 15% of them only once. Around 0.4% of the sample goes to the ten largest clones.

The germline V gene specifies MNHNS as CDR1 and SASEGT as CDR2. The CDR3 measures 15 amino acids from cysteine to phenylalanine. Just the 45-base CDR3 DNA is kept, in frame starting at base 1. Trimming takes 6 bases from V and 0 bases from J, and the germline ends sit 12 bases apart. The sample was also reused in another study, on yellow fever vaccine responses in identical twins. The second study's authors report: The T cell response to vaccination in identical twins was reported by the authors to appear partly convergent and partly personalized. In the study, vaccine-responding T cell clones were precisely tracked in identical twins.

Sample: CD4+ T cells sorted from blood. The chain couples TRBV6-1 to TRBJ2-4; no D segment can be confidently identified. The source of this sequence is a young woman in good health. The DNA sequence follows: TGTGCCAGCAGAGCCGATTCCTCAGCCAAAAACATTCAGTACTTC. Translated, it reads CASRADSSAKNIQYF.